Listed below are T cell receptor beta chains from one sample, sequenced in a study of T cells expressing NK-cell markers. One entry per CDR3 protein, without DNA, is what TCRdb gives after re-calling the 5' RACE reads. This sample contains 550,000 to 600,000 distinct CDR3 sequences. Sequencing was carried out using blood T cells: a sorted CD56 or NKG2C T cell subset, CD4+ or CD8+ T cells, or bulk PBMC T cells (not recorded which). All receptors derive from a man aged 18-30 years in good health. The CDR3 runs from the conserved cysteine through the conserved F or W.

TRBJ2-3 TRBV24-1 CATSDLRLGSTDTQYF
TRBJ2-7 TRBV15 CATSSDRVAWYF
TRBJ2-1 TRBV20-1 CSAKPGLADREQFF
TRBJ2-3 TRBV29-1 CSVREAGTDTQYF
TRBJ2-7 TRBV28 CASSLTSGRNEQYF
TRBJ2-1 TRBV27 CASSLSSPTYNEQFF
TRBJ1-5 TRBV7-2 CASSLRGENYQPQHF
TRBJ1-1 TRBV7-9 CASSLATTVVTEAFF
TRBJ2-3 TRBV12-5 CASGLLLTPTHDTDTQYF
TRBJ2-1 TRBV5-1 CASSFPLHNEQFF
TRBJ2-7 TRBV20-1 CSARDRNFYEQYF
TRBJ2-1 TRBV7-9 CASSRAGVYEQFF
TRBJ2-3 TRBV6-5 CASSYSARVSDTQYF
TRBJ2-2 TRBV2 CASIPRATYGGELFF
TRBJ2-2 TRBV6-1 CASTRLAGGRGTGELFF
TRBJ1-5 TRBV10-3 CAVAQSQGSGQPQHF
TRBJ2-3 TRBV6-1 CASRGTSTDTQYF
TRBJ2-1 TRBV30 CAWRRPGAYNEQFF
TRBJ2-7 TRBV7-2 CASSRLGDTSYEQYF
TRBJ1-6 TRBV6-5 CASSYSKGVQSSPLHF
TRBJ2-3 TRBV29-1 CSVDPSGRADTQYF
TRBJ2-1 TRBV20-1 CSASSGRNEQFF
TRBJ2-2 TRBV10-2 CASRLTVTGELFF
TRBJ2-3 TRBV29-1 CSVLVRTTDTQYF
TRBJ1-3 TRBV12-3/TRBV12-4 CASTQGAPGNTIYF
TRBJ1-3 TRBV20-1 CSASPGGPSGNTIYF
TRBJ2-2 TRBV7-8 CASSLALIRAGYTGELFF
TRBJ2-5 TRBV7-9 CASSLGRGGRSQETQYF
TRBJ2-2 TRBV3-1 CASSPLGSPGQGAAGELFF
TRBJ2-1 TRBV12-3/TRBV12-4 CASGREGSFINEQFF
TRBJ2-1 TRBV29-1 CSVEGVVGSSQFF
TRBJ2-7 TRBV28 CASSSGISLYEQYF
TRBJ1-6 TRBV4-3 CASSQVFPGIQNLHF
TRBJ2-1 TRBV5-1 CASFGGPDRARKEQFF
TRBJ1-3 TRBV2 CASIREDTIYF